This T cell receptor beta chain was observed in a study of cytomegalovirus exposure and HLA in healthy donors. Findings and limits, study-wide: Earlier analysis found most TCR beta V segments productive about 87% or about 30% of the time. For presence/absence analyses, sequencing depth was assumed to be roughly uniform across donors.

For this clone: The antigen remains unidentified.

Primers included in the PCR were 60 Vbeta and 13 Jbeta primers. Repertoires were generated with immunoSEQ multiplex PCR, while TCRdb's copy carries only in-frame clones and drops some. The sample records about 120,000 clones, roughly 9% being singletons. CDR1 is MGHDK, CDR2 SYGVNS, per germline. Trimming stripped 8 bases from V and 1 base from J, with 14 bases between. The CDR3 loop spans 14 amino acids. This rearrangement joins TRBV25-1 to TRBJ1-1, with D perhaps matching TRBD1 (5 bases). The sequence was obtained from a middle-aged woman in good health and CMV-seropositive. The sequencing input was PBMCs. CDR3 sequence (DNA): TGTGCCAGCTCGTTTGGAAGGGGGAACACTGAAGCTTTCTTT. Its translation is CASSFGRGNTEAFF.